Below, 7 T cell receptor beta chains from the same sample are listed, as sequenced in a study of T-cell memory formation after mild COVID-19. TCRdb analysed the 5' RACE reads with MiXCR anew, one entry per CDR3 protein. Here the sample spans about 310,000 distinct CDR3 sequences, around a sixth being singletons. Sequencing input: PBMCs or a T cell subset sorted from them (not recorded which). The source of these receptors is a man between 18 and 29 years old who had mild COVID-19 (a few samples of this study predate the infection). Cell type and time point are not known.

This clonotype has only a few counts. The rearrangement links TRBV5-1 to TRBJ2-2, with TRBD1 identical over 7 bases. Germline loops: CDR1 SGHRS, CDR2 YFSETQ. After removal of 4 bases from V and 8 bases from J, the junction contained 11 bases not matched to a gene. There are 15 residues in the CDR3. The CDR3 coding sequence is TGCGCCAGCAGCGGACAGGCTACCCAACTGGGGGAGCTGTTTTTT. Translating gives CASSGQATQLGELFF. The full variable domain, completed using reference TRBV5-1 and TRBJ2-2, is KAGVTQTPRYLIKTRGQQVTLSCSPISGHRSVSWYQQTPGQGLQFLFEYFSETQRNKGNFPGRFSGRQFSNSRSEMNVSTLELGDSALYLCASSGQATQLGELFFGEGSRLTVL.

The CDR3 region is CASSGGALLAAQETQYF. The CDR3 coding sequence is TGTGCCAGCAGCGGAGGGGCACTACTAGCGGCTCAAGAGACCCAGTACTTC. The chain is built from TRBV3-1 and TRBJ2-5; 8 bases line up with TRBD2. This CDR3 is 17 amino acids long. Germline V CDR1 and CDR2: LGHDT, YNNKEL (reference sequence). The ends lost 5 bases at V and 2 bases at J; junction bases unmatched: 13.

CDR3 nucleotide sequence: TGTGCCAGCAGTTACGGCCCGGACGGCTTACGTGGCTACACCTTC. Residues: CASSYGPDGLRGYTF. The V and J genes are TRBV6-2 or TRBV6-3 and TRBJ1-2; no reliable D call. The CDR3 spans 15 residues. The ends were cut back, 2 bases at V and 7 bases at J, with 17 bases in the middle. Germline CDR1 is MNHEY and CDR2 is SVGEGT.

The rearrangement uses TRBV5-1 and TRBJ1-4; TRBD1 might be the D (5 bases). The ends were cut back, 0 bases at V and 0 bases at J, with 9 bases in the middle. This CDR3 comprises 16 residues. Germline V gives CDR1 SGHRS, CDR2 YFSETQ. The CDR3 nucleotides are TGCGCCAGCAGCTTGGGACAGCTTGCAACTAATGAAAAACTGTTTTTT. Protein: CASSLGQLATNEKLFF. Variable domain in full (rest from reference TRBV5-1 and TRBJ1-4): KAGVTQTPRYLIKTRGQQVTLSCSPISGHRSVSWYQQTPGQGLQFLFEYFSETQRNKGNFPGRFSGRQFSNSRSEMNVSTLELGDSALYLCASSLGQLATNEKLFFGSGTQLSVL.

There are a few counts of this clonotype. This chain uses TRBV27 with TRBJ2-3; TRBD2 aligns across 7 bases. This CDR3 is 15 amino acids long. CDR1 and CDR2 from the germline V gene are MNHEY and SMNVEV (reference sequence). V lost 4 bases, J lost 3 bases, and 7 bases stayed unmatched. CDR3 sequence (DNA): TGTGCCAGCAGTTCGGGGGGATTTGGGACAGATACGCAGTATTTT. Translating gives CASSSGGFGTDTQYF.

This clonotype appeared many times. The V and J genes are TRBV6-5 and TRBJ2-5; D is ambiguous. CDR3 length: 13 residues. The germline V gene encodes CDR1 MNHEY and CDR2 SVGAGI. The V and J ends lost 0 bases and 5 bases respectively, with 7 bases between them. The CDR3 nucleotides read TGTGCCAGCAGTTACTCTGGACGGGAGACCCAGTACTTC. As protein: CASSYSGRETQYF.

Many counts were recorded for this clonotype. The chain carries TRBV7-9 and TRBJ2-6, with D hard to call. CDR3 length: 16 residues. CDR1 SEHNR and CDR2 FQNEAQ come from the germline V gene (reference sequence). V was clipped by 8 bases and J by 0 bases, with 14 bases between them. In nucleotides, the CDR3 is TGTGCCAGCGGTAATCTGGGATCCTCTGGGGCCAACGTCCTGACTTTC. Its translation: CASGNLGSSGANVLTF.